The 5 T cell receptor beta chains in this list originate from one sample, sequenced in a study of T cell responses to AZD1222 COVID-19 vaccine. Measured with immunoSEQ multiplex PCR; TCRdb has only the in-frame clones, and not every one. The sample lists roughly 190,000 clones, about 89% occurring once. The sample here was peripheral blood, taken 28 days after the second AZD1222 dose. The receptors were gathered from an adult who received the AZD1222 COVID-19 vaccine.

CDR3 coding DNA: TGTGCCAGCAGTGGACCCCTTAGCGGGAGGGCCTCGGATGAGCAGTTCTTC. Encoded protein: CASSGPLSGRASDEQFF. The rearrangement uses TRBV6-2 or TRBV6-3 and TRBJ2-1; TRBD2 matches 11 bases. Germline values: CDR1 MNHEY, CDR2 SVGEGT. This CDR3 region has 17 residues. Trimming cost V 5 bases and J 8 bases; bases outside gene matches: 14.

In this sample, this clone turned up once. The V gene is TRBV7-2, the J gene TRBJ1-5, with a tentative D call TRBD1 (5 bases). Between the trimmed V and J ends, which lost 1 base and 9 bases, there was a span of 7 bases. The CDR3 is made up of 12 amino acids. CDR1 is SGHTA, CDR2 FQGNSA, per germline. In DNA form, the CDR3 reads TGTGCCAGCAGCTTAGGGGGCCGGCCCCAGCATTTT. Protein: CASSLGGRPQHF.

The chain joins TRBV4-1 to TRBJ1-1, with 7 positions matching TRBD1. The germline gives CDR1 MGHRA, CDR2 YSYEKL. The V and J ends lost 2 bases and 0 bases, in that order; junction bases with no gene match: 6. The CDR3 loop spans 16 amino acids. DNA of the CDR3: TGCGCCAGCAGCCAAAGAGGGGACAGAATGAACACTGAAGCTTTCTTT. Its translation: CASSQRGDRMNTEAFF.

V usage is TRBV19 and J usage is TRBJ1-6, with D hard to call. Looked up from germline, CDR1 is LNHDA and CDR2 is SQIVND (reference sequence). The V end lost 7 bases, the J end lost 0 bases, and 13 bases lay between the germline ends. The CDR3 sequence is 16 residues long. The CDR3 protein is CASNPRGSSYNSPLHF. The CDR3 DNA follows: TGTGCCAGTAATCCCCGCGGCAGCTCCTATAATTCACCCCTCCACTTT.

This rearrangement joins TRBV5-4 to TRBJ2-7; D is undetermined. Germline CDR1 is SGHNT and CDR2 is YYREEE (reference sequence). This CDR3 is built from 15 residues. The ends were cut back, 1 base at V and 5 bases at J, with 16 bases in the middle. The CDR3, as DNA: TGTGCCAGCAGCTTGATGTCAGGCGTATCTAACGAGCAGTACTTC. Translation gives CASSLMSGVSNEQYF. The whole variable domain, filled in from reference TRBV5-4 and TRBJ2-7, reads ETGVTQSPTHLIKTRGQQVTLRCSSQSGHNTVSWYQQALGQGPQFIFQYYREEENGRGNFPPRFSGLQFPNYSSELNVNALELDDSALYLCASSLMSGVSNEQYFGPGTRLTVT.